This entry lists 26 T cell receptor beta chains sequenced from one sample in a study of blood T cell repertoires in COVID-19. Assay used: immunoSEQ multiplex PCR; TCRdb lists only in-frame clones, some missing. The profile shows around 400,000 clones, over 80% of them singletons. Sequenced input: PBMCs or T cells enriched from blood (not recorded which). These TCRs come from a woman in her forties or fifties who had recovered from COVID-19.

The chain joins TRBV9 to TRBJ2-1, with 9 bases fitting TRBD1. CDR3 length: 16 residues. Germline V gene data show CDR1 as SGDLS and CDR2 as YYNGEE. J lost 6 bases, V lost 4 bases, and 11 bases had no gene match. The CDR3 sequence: CASSLRTGVWGNEQFF. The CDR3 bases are TGTGCCAGCAGCCTACGGACAGGGGTCTGGGGCAATGAGCAGTTCTTC.

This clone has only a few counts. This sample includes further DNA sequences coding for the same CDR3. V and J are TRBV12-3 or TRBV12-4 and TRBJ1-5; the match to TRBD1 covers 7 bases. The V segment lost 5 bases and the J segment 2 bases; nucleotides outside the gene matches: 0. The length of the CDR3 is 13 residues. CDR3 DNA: TGTGCCAGCAGTGGGACAGGCAATCAGCCCCAGCATTTT. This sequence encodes CASSGTGNQPQHF.

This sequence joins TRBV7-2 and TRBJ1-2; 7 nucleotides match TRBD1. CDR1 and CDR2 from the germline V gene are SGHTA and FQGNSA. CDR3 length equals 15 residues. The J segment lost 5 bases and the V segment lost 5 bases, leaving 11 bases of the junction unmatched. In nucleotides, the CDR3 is TGTGCCAGCAGCCCCCGTACAGGGGTCGGTTATGGCTACACCTTC. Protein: CASSPRTGVGYGYTF. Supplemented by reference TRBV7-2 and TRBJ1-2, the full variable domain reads GAGVSQSPSNKVTEKGKDVELRCDPISGHTALYWYRQSLGQGLEFLIYFQGNSAPDKSGLPSDRFSAERTGGSVSTLTIQRTQQEDSAVYLCASSPRTGVGYGYTFGSGTRLTVV.

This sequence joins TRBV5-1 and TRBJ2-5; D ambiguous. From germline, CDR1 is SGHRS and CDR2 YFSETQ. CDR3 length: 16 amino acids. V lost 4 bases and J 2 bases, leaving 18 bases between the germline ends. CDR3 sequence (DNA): TGCGCCAGCAGCCTATCCCCTGGAGCGCGACAAGAGACCCAGTACTTC. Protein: CASSLSPGARQETQYF.

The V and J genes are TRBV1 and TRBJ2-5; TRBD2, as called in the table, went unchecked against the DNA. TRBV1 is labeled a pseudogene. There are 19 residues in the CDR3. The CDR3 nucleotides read TGCACCAGCAGCCAACCGCGCGGGACTAGCGGGAGGTCTCAAGAGACCCAGTACTTC. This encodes CTSSQPRGTSGRSQETQYF.

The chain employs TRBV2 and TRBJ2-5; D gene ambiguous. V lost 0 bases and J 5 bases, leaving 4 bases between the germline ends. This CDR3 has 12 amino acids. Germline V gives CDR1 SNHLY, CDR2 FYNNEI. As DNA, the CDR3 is TGTGCCAGCAGTGAAGCGAGGGAGACCCAGTACTTC. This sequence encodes CASSEARETQYF.

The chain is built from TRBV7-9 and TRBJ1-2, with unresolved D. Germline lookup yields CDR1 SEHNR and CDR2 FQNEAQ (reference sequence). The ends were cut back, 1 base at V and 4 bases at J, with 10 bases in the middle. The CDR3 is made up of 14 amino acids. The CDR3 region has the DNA TGTGCCAGCAGCTTAGAAGCCGAATTCTATGGCTACACCTTC. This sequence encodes CASSLEAEFYGYTF.

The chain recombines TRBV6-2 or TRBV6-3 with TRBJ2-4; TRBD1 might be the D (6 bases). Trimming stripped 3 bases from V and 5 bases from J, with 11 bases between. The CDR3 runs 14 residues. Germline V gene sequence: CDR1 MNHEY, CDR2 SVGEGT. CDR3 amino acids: CASSYRGQQNIQYF. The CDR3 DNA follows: TGTGCCAGCAGTTATAGAGGACAGCAAAACATTCAGTACTTC.

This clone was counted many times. In DNA, the CDR3 is TGTGCCAGCAGCCAAGTGAGTGATTCACCCCTCCACTTT. As protein: CASSQVSDSPLHF. The rearrangement links TRBV4-2 to TRBJ1-6; D is ambiguous. Trimming removed 1 base from V and 8 bases from J, with 6 bases in between. CDR1 LGHNA and CDR2 YNFKEQ come from the germline V gene. The CDR3 runs to 13 residues.

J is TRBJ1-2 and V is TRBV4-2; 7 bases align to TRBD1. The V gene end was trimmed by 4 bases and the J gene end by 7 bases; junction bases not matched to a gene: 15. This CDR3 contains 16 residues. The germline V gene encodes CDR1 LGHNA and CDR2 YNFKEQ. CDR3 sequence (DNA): TGTGCCAGCAGCCGAGATAGCGGACAGGCGCGAAGTGGCTACACCTTC. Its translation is CASSRDSGQARSGYTF.

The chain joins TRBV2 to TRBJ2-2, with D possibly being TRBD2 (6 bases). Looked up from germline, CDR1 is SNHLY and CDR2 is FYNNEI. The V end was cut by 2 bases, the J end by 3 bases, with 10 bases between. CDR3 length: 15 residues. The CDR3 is CASSERRGHTGELFF. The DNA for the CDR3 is TGTGCCAGCAGTGAACGGCGGGGCCACACCGGGGAGCTGTTTTTT.

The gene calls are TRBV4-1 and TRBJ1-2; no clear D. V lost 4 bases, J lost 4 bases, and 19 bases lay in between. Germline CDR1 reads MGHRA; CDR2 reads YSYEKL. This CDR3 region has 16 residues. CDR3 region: CASSPSPGENSYGYTF. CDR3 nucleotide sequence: TGCGCCAGCAGCCCATCCCCCGGGGAGAACAGCTATGGCTACACCTTC.

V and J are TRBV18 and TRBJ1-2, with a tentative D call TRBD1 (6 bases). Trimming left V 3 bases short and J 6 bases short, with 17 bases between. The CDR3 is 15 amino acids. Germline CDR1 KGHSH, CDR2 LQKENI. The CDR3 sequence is CASSPLSTSGDGYTF. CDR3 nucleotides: TGTGCCAGCTCACCCCTCTCGACCTCAGGGGATGGCTACACCTTC. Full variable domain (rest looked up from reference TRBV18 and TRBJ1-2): NAGVMQNPRHLVRRRGQEARLRCSPMKGHSHVYWYRQLPEEGLKFMVYLQKENIIDESGMPKERFSAEFPKEGPSILRIQQVVRGDSAAYFCASSPLSTSGDGYTFGSGTRLTVV.

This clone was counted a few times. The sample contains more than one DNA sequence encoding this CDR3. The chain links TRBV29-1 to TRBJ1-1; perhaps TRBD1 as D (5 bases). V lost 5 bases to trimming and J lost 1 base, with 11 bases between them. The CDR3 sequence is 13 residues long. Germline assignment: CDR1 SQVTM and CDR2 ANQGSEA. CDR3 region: CSVTLGGNTEAFF. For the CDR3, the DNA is TGCAGCGTTACCTTGGGGGGGAACACTGAAGCTTTCTTT. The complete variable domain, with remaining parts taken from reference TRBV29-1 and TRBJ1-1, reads SAVISQKPSRDICQRGTSLTIQCQVDSQVTMMFWYRQQPGQSLTLIATANQGSEATYESGFVIDKFPISRPNLTFSTLTVSNMSPEDSSIYLCSVTLGGNTEAFFGQGTRLTVV.

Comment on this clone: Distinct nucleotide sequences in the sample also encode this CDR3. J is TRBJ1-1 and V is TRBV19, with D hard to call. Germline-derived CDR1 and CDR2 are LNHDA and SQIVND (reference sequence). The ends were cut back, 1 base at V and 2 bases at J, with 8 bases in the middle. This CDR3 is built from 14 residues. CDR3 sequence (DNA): TGTGCCAGTAGTATAGGGCAGACAAACACTGAAGCTTTCTTT. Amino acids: CASSIGQTNTEAFF.

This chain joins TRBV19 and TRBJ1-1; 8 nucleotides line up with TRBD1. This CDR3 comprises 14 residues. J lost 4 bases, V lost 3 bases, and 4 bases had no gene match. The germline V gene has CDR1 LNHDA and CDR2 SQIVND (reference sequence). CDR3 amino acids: CASSMGQAATEAFF. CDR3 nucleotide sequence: TGTGCCAGTAGTATGGGACAGGCGGCCACTGAAGCTTTCTTT.

The CDR3 is CASSPQGAPTEAFF. CDR3 DNA sequence: TGTGCCAGCAGCCCACAGGGGGCGCCCACTGAAGCTTTCTTT. The V and J genes are TRBV7-3 and TRBJ1-1, with TRBD1 matching 9 bases. The J segment lost 4 bases and the V segment lost 5 bases, leaving 5 bases of the junction unmatched. This CDR3 comprises 14 residues. The germline V gene has CDR1 SGHTA and CDR2 FQGTGA.

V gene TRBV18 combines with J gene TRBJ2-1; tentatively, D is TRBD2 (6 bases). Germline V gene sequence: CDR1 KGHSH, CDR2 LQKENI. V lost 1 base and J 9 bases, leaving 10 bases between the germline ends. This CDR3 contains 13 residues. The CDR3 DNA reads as TGTGCCAGCTCACCACGTGAGGGAGGTGAGCAGTTCTTC. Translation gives CASSPREGGEQFF.

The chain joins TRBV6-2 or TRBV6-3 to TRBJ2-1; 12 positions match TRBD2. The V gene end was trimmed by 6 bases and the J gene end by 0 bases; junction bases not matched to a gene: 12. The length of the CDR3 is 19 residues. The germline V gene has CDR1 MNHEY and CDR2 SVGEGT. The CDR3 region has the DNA TGTGCCAGCAGCCATCCAATTAAGACTAGCGGGAGCTCCTACAATGAGCAGTTCTTC. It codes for CASSHPIKTSGSSYNEQFF.

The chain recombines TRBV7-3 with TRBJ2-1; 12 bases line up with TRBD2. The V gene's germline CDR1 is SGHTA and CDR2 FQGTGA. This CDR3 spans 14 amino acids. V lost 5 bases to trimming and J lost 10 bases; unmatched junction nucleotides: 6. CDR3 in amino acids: CASSRTSGNAEQFF. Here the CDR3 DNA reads TGTGCCAGCAGCCGGACTAGCGGGAACGCGGAGCAGTTCTTC.

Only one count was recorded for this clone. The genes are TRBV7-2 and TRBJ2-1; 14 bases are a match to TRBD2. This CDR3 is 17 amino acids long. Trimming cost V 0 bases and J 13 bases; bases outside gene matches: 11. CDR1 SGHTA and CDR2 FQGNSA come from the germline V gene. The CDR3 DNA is TGTGCCAGCAGCTTAGCTTTACTGGGACTAGCGGGAGAAGAACAGTTCTTC. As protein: CASSLALLGLAGEEQFF.

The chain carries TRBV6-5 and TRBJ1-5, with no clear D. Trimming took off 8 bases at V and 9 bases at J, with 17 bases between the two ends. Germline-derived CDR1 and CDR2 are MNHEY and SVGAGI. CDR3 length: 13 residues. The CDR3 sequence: CASATLRIMPQHF. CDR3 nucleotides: TGTGCCAGCGCGACGTTGCGGATTATGCCCCAGCATTTT.

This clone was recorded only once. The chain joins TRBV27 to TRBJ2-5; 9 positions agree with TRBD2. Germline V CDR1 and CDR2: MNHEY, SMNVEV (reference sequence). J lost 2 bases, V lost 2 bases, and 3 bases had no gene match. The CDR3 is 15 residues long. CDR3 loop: CASSLGGGEQETQYF. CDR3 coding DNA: TGTGCCAGCAGTTTAGGCGGGGGGGAACAAGAGACCCAGTACTTC.

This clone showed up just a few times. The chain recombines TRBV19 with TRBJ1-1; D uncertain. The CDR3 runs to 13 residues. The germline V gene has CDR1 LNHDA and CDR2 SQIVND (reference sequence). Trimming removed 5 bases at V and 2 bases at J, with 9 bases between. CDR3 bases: TGTGCCAGTAGTCTCTACAGCAACACTGAAGCTTTCTTT. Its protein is CASSLYSNTEAFF.

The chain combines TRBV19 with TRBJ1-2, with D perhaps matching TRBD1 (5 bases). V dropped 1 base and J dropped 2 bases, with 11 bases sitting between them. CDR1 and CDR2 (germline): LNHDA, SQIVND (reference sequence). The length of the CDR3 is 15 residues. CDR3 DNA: TGTGCCAGTAGTATAGGATTCAGGGAAAACTATGGCTACACCTTC. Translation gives CASSIGFRENYGYTF.

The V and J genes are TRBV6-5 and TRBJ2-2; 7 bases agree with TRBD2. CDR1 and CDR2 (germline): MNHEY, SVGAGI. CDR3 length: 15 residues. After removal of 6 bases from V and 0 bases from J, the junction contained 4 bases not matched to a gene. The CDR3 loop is CASRPGLANTGELFF. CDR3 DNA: TGTGCCAGCAGACCCGGACTAGCGAACACCGGGGAGCTGTTTTTT.